Shown below are 18 T cell receptor beta chains from a single sample sequenced in a study of regulatory T cells in long-lasting Graves disease. Through Arm-PCR of CDR3 regions and iRepertoire HTBI primers, TCR beta libraries were built. Using its own MiXCR run on the multiplex PCR reads, TCRdb lists one record per CDR3 protein. The repertoire holds 600,000 to 800,000 distinct CDR3 sequences, with 30% as singletons. Time point reported: persistent/refractory GD, antithyroid drugs over 5 years with positive TRAb. Researchers made the TCR library from RNA that was extracted from PBMCs. The sequencing used peripheral blood mononuclear cells (PBMCs), collected when the disease was refractory, from a patient treated with antithyroid drugs. The receptor source for this set is a female donor with Graves disease.

This clonotype was detected many times. The chain uses TRBV6-5 and TRBJ2-7, with a possible D match to TRBD1 (6 bases). Trimming pared 2 bases from V and 1 base from J, leaving 9 bases between. CDR1 and CDR2 (germline): MNHEY, SVGAGI. This CDR3 spans 14 amino acids. CDR3 DNA sequence: TGTGCCAGCAGTTACACCGACAGGTCCTACGAGCAGTACTTC. The encoded protein is CASSYTDRSYEQYF.

The chain employs TRBV7-3 and TRBJ2-2; TRBD1 is a possible D gene (5 bases). This CDR3 contains 13 residues. V gave up 4 bases and J gave up 5 bases, with 8 bases separating them. Germline V CDR1 and CDR2: SGHTA, FQGTGA. As DNA, the CDR3 is TGTGCCAGCAGCTCCAGGGTTACCGGGGAGCTGTTTTTT. Protein product: CASSSRVTGELFF.

Here the CDR3 reads CSAGLAGYEQFF. The CDR3 DNA follows: TGCAGCGCTGGACTAGCGGGCTATGAGCAGTTCTTC. This sequence joins TRBV29-1 and TRBJ2-1; 11 bases line up with TRBD2. V shed 7 bases and J 8 bases; nucleotides not matched to a gene: 4. CDR1 SQVTM and CDR2 ANQGSEA come from the germline V gene. The CDR3 spans 12 residues.

V is TRBV12-3 or TRBV12-4 and J is TRBJ1-3, with D unresolved. The length of the CDR3 is 15 residues. Deletions cut 7 bases from V and 8 bases from J, with 21 bases between. DNA for the CDR3: TGTGCCAGCAACCAAAACCCTGCCCCGGGTGACACCATATATTTT. It translates to CASNQNPAPGDTIYF.

At least ten counts were recorded for this clonotype. CDR3: CASSLSGTQNNYGYTF. The CDR3 DNA reads TGTGCCAGCAGTTTATCCGGGACACAGAATAACTATGGCTACACCTTC. The chain carries TRBV12-3 or TRBV12-4 and TRBJ1-2; TRBD1 might be the D (6 bases). There are 16 residues in the CDR3. Between the trimmed V and J ends, which lost 2 bases and 1 base, there was a span of 14 bases.

The genes are TRBV20-1 and TRBJ2-5, with no clear D. Germline CDR1 DFQATT, CDR2 SNEGSKA (reference sequence). This CDR3 spans 12 amino acids. V lost 5 bases, J lost 5 bases, and 12 bases lay in between. The CDR3 DNA reads as TGCAGTGCTGATGGGGTGGCGGAGACCCAGTACTTC. Translating it yields CSADGVAETQYF.

CDR3 in DNA: TGTGCCAGCAGCCATGGGGCTAGCGGGGGAAATTACGAGCAGTACTTC. Its protein is CASSHGASGGNYEQYF. This rearrangement joins TRBV5-4 to TRBJ2-7; 10 nucleotides line up with TRBD2. Germline lookup yields CDR1 SGHNT and CDR2 YYREEE (reference sequence). The CDR3 sequence is 16 residues long. The trim removed 4 bases at V and 4 bases at J, leaving 11 bases unmatched.

The rearrangement uses TRBV7-6 and TRBJ2-7; TRBD2 is a possible D gene (6 bases). This CDR3 has 15 amino acids. V was trimmed by 2 bases and J by 0 bases, leaving 11 bases between them. Germline V lookup: CDR1 SGHVS, CDR2 FNYEAQ. For the CDR3, the DNA is TGTGCCAGCAGCTTAAGAGTCGGGAGCTCCTACGAGCAGTACTTC. This sequence encodes CASSLRVGSSYEQYF.

This clonotype came up many times. V usage is TRBV12-3 or TRBV12-4 and J usage is TRBJ1-1; D is possibly TRBD1 (6 bases). The CDR3 length is 17 residues. Trimming cost V 5 bases and J 4 bases, with 23 bases left between them. The CDR3 DNA is TGTGCCAGCAGTCCTTACAGGGTGGAGAGGCTGAGCACTGAAGCTTTCTTT. This sequence encodes CASSPYRVERLSTEAFF.

The V call is TRBV6-1, the J call TRBJ2-7; D is ambiguous. Trimming removed 10 bases at V and 0 bases at J, with 10 bases between. The CDR3 runs to 12 residues. Germline CDR1 is MNHNS and CDR2 is SASEGT. The CDR3 protein is CATAPSSYEQYF. CDR3 nucleotides: TGTGCCACCGCTCCTAGCTCCTACGAGCAGTACTTC.

V gene TRBV19 combines with J gene TRBJ1-4; 7 nucleotides match TRBD1. V was pared by 5 bases and J by 6 bases, with 9 bases of the junction left unmatched. CDR3 size: 15 residues. Germline V gene sequence: CDR1 LNHDA, CDR2 SQIVND (reference sequence). The CDR3 DNA reads TGTGCCAGTAGTCCTACAGGGGCTCGGGATGAAAAACTGTTTTTT. Protein product: CASSPTGARDEKLFF.

The CDR3 reads CATGTGRGNTIYF. The CDR3 bases are TGTGCCACCGGGACAGGACGTGGAAACACCATATATTTT. This chain uses TRBV19 with TRBJ1-3; 8 nucleotides agree with TRBD1. The germline gives CDR1 LNHDA, CDR2 SQIVND (reference sequence). Losses at the gene ends were 10 bases for V and 3 bases for J; bases not matched to a gene: 5. CDR3 length equals 13 residues.

V gene TRBV5-1 combines with J gene TRBJ1-2; D is unresolved. The CDR3 spans 13 residues. The V and J ends lost 3 bases and 5 bases respectively, with 11 bases between them. Germline CDR1 reads SGHRS; CDR2 reads YFSETQ. The CDR3 nucleotides are TGCGCCAGCAGCTATGGGGAGAAGTATGGCTACACCTTC. This codes for CASSYGEKYGYTF. The full variable domain, in which reference TRBV5-1 and TRBJ1-2 provide the parts outside the CDR3, is KAGVTQTPRYLIKTRGQQVTLSCSPISGHRSVSWYQQTPGQGLQFLFEYFSETQRNKGNFPGRFSGRQFSNSRSEMNVSTLELGDSALYLCASSYGEKYGYTFGSGTRLTVV.

This clonotype was seen more than once but under ten times. The chain carries TRBV20-1 and TRBJ1-6, with D maybe TRBD1 (5 bases). The germline CDR1 and CDR2 sequences are DFQATT and SNEGSKA (reference sequence). Trimming left V 1 base short and J 9 bases short, with 13 bases between. The CDR3 has 14 amino acids. In nucleotides, the CDR3 is TGCAGTGCTAGAGGTGGAGGGGAAGGTTCACCCCTCCACTTT. This translates into CSARGGGEGSPLHF.

The chain employs TRBV20-1 and TRBJ2-7; weak D call: TRBD1 (5 bases). V was clipped by 3 bases and J by 1 base, with 10 bases between them. Germline V gene lookup returns CDR1 DFQATT and CDR2 SNEGSKA (reference sequence). CDR3 size: 13 residues. The CDR3 region is CSASGAASYEQYF. In DNA form, the CDR3 reads TGCAGTGCTAGTGGGGCAGCTTCCTACGAGCAGTACTTC.

The CDR3 sequence is CAWSVRTRGGQPQHF. Written as DNA, the CDR3 is TGTGCCTGGAGTGTAAGAACCAGGGGAGGACAGCCCCAGCATTTT. The rearrangement links TRBV30 to TRBJ1-5; tentative D call: TRBD1 (6 bases). Germline V gene sequence: CDR1 GTSNPN, CDR2 SVGIG (reference sequence). CDR3 length equals 15 residues. The V and J ends lost 0 bases and 7 bases respectively, with 16 bases between them. The full variable domain, rest sourced from reference TRBV30 and TRBJ1-5, is SQTIHQWPATLVQPVGSPLSLECTVEGTSNPNLYWYRQAAGRGLQLLFYSVGIGQISSEVPQNLSASRPQDRQFILSSKKLLLSDSGFYLCAWSVRTRGGQPQHFGDGTRLSIL.

A word on this clonotype: A much larger clone sits a single nucleotide away, making a read error possible. The chain joins TRBV7-8 to TRBJ1-1; no clear D gene. The CDR3 covers 13 residues. Germline CDR1 and CDR2: SGHVS and FQNEAQ. Here the CDR3 reads CANSFGVDTEAFF. The CDR3, as DNA: TGTGCCAACAGCTTTGGGGTGGACACTGAAGCTTTCTTT.

The J gene is TRBJ2-5, the V gene TRBV19, with unresolved D. The CDR3 is 15 amino acids. The germline V gene encodes CDR1 LNHDA and CDR2 SQIVND (reference sequence). Trimming removed 3 bases at V and 1 base at J, with 12 bases between. The CDR3 DNA reads as TGTGCCAGTAGTATGAGGCAGTCTATCCAAGAGACCCAGTACTTC. It specifies CASSMRQSIQETQYF.